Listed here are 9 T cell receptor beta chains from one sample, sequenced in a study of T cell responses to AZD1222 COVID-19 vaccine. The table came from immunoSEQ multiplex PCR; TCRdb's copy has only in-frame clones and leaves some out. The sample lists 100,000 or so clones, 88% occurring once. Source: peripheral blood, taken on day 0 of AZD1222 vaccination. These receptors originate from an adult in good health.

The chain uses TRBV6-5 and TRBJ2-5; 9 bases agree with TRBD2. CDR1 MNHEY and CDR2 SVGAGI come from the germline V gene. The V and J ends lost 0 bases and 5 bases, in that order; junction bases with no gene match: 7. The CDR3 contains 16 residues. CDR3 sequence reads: CASSYSDSLAGETQYF. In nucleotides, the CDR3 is TGTGCCAGCAGTTACTCTGATAGTCTAGCGGGGGAGACCCAGTACTTC.

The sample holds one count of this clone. The CDR3 DNA reads TGTGCCAGCAGTCCCAACCCTCTTGGGGGGGGCTACACCTTC. Translation: CASSPNPLGGGYTF. The chain employs TRBV28 and TRBJ1-2, with D possibly matching TRBD1 (5 bases). The germline gives CDR1 MDHEN, CDR2 SYDVKM. The CDR3 runs to 14 residues. V lost 5 bases and J 8 bases, leaving 18 bases between the germline ends.

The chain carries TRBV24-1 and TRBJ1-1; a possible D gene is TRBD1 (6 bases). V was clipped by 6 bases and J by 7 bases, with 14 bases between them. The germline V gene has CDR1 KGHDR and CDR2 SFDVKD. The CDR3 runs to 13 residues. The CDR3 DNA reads TGTGCCACCAGTAAGAGGGGGACGGATGAAGCTTTCTTT. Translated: CATSKRGTDEAFF.

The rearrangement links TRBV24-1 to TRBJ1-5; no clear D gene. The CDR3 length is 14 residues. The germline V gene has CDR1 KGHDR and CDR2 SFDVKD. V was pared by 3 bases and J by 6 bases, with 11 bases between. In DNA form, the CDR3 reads TGTGCCACCAGTGATACCGGGTCAGGTCAGCCCCAGCATTTT. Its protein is CATSDTGSGQPQHF.

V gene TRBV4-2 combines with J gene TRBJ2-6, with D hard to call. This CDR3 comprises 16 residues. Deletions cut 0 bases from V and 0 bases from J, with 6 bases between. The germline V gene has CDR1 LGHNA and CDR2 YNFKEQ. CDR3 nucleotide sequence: TGTGCCAGCAGCCAAGAAAGCGTCTCTGGGGCCAACGTCCTGACTTTC. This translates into CASSQESVSGANVLTF.

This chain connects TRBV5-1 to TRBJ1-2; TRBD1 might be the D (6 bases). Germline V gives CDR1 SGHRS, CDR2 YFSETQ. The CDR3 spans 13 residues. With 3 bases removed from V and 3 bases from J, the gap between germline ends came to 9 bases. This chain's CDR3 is CASSSGTYYGYTF. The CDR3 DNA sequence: TGCGCCAGCAGCTCCGGGACATACTATGGCTACACCTTC.

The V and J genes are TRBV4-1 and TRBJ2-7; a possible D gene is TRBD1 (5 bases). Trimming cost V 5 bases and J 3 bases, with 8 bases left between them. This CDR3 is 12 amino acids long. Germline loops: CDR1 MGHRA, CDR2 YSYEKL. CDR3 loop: CASSSTGYEQYF. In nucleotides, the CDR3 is TGCGCCAGCAGCTCAACAGGCTACGAGCAGTACTTC.

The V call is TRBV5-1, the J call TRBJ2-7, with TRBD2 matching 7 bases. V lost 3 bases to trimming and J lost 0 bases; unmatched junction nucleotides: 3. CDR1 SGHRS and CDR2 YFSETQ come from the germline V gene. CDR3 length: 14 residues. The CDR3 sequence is CASSSGTTSYEQYF. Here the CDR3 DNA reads TGCGCCAGCAGCTCCGGGACTACCTCCTACGAGCAGTACTTC. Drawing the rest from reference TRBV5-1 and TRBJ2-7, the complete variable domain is KAGVTQTPRYLIKTRGQQVTLSCSPISGHRSVSWYQQTPGQGLQFLFEYFSETQRNKGNFPGRFSGRQFSNSRSEMNVSTLELGDSALYLCASSSGTTSYEQYFGPGTRLTVT.

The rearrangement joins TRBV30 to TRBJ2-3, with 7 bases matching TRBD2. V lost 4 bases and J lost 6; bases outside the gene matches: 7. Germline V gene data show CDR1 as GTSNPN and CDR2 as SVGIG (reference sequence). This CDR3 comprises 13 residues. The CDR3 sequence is CAWTREIADTQYF. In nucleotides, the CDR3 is TGTGCCTGGACGCGGGAGATCGCGGATACGCAGTATTTT. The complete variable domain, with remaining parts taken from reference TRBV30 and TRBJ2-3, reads SQTIHQWPATLVQPVGSPLSLECTVEGTSNPNLYWYRQAAGRGLQLLFYSVGIGQISSEVPQNLSASRPQDRQFILSSKKLLLSDSGFYLCAWTREIADTQYFGPGTRLTVL.